This TCR beta chain was retrieved from a study of CD8 T cells in Susac syndrome. With random hexamers, about 0.5 to 1 ug RNA was reverse transcribed. TCRdb called the immunoSEQ multiplex PCR reads again in MiXCR, with one record for every CDR3 protein. Among fewer than 200,000 distinct CDR3 sequences listed, under 95% were seen once. The CDR3 is 14 residues long. Trimming took off 1 base at V and 4 bases at J, with 10 bases between the two ends. Germline V gene lookup returns CDR1 SGHTA and CDR2 FQGNSA. Sequencing input: CD4+ T cells from PBMCs. V and J are TRBV7-2 and TRBJ1-2; D not resolved. The source is a human donor in good health. The chain's CDR3 is CASSLVGGSYGYTF. The CDR3 nucleotides are TGTGCCAGCAGCTTAGTTGGCGGAAGCTATGGCTACACCTTC.